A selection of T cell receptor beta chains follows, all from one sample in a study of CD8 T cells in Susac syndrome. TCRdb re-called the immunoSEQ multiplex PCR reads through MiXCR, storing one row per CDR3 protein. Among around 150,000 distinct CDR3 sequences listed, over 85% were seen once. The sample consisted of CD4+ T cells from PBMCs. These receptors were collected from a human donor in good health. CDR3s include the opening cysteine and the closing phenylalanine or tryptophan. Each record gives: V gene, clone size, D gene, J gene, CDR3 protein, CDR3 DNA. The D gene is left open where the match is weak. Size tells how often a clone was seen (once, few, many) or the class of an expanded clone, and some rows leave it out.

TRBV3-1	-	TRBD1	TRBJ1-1	CASSQVAGTANTEAFF	TGTGCCAGCAGCCAAGTCGCTGGGACAGCGAACACTGAAGCTTTCTTT
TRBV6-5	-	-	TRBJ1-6	CASSFRDTRGSPLHF	TGTGCCAGCAGTTTCAGGGACACCCGGGGTTCACCCCTCCACTTT
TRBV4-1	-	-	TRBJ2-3	CASSRLETDTQYF	TGCGCCAGCAGCCGACTAGAGACAGATACGCAGTATTTT
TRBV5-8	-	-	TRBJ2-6	CASSSLGPSAGGANVLTF	TGTGCCAGCAGCTCGCTGGGACCGTCGGCGGGGGGGGCCAACGTCCTGACTTTC
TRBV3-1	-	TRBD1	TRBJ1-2	CASSPLPGQESGYTF	TGTGCCAGCAGCCCGCTTCCGGGACAGGAATCTGGCTACACCTTC
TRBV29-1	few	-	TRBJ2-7	CSVVQTYEQYF	TGCAGCGTTGTACAGACCTACGAGCAGTACTTC
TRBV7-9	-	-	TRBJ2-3	CASSRGDTQYF	TGTGCCAGCAGCCGGGGGGATACGCAGTATTTT
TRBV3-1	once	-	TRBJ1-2	CASSQAGTAGGGYTF	TGTGCCAGCAGCCAGGCGGGGACCGCGGGGGGAGGCTACACCTTC
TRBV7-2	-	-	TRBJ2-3	CASSLGLALPDTQYF	TGTGCCAGCAGCTTGGGCCTAGCCCTCCCAGATACGCAGTATTTT
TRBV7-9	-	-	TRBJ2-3	CASSLVDPAHTQYF	TGTGCCAGCAGCTTGGTCGACCCGGCCCATACGCAGTATTTT
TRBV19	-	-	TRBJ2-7	CASSDQLSSYEQYF	TGTGCCAGTAGTGACCAGTTAAGCTCCTACGAGCAGTACTTC
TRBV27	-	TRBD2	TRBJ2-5	CASRNQRGGVTQYF	TGTGCCAGCAGAAACCAGCGGGGGGGCGTGACCCAGTACTTC
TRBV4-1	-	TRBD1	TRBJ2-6	CASSLSGTDLSGANVLTF	TGCGCCAGCAGCCTGTCCGGGACAGACCTTTCTGGGGCCAACGTCCTGACTTTC
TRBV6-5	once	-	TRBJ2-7	CASSYATSEGEQYF	TGTGCCAGCAGTTACGCTACTAGTGAAGGCGAGCAGTACTTC
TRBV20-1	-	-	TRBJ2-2	CSASRLAGELFF	TGCAGTGCTAGCCGATTGGCCGGGGAGCTGTTTTTT
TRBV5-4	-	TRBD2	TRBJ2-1	CASSWTGGYNEQFF	TGTGCCAGCAGCTGGACGGGGGGCTACAATGAGCAGTTCTTC
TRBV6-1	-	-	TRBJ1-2	CASTRTNYGYTF	TGTGCCAGCACCCGGACTAACTATGGCTACACCTTC
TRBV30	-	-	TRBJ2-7	CAWSDTSYEQYF	TGTGCCTGGAGTGACACCTCCTACGAGCAGTACTTC
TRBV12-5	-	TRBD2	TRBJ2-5	CASGTGLAGTGETQYF	TGTGCTAGTGGTACGGGACTAGCGGGGACGGGAGAGACCCAGTACTTC
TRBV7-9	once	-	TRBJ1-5	CASSLFRRGLTHLNQPQHF	TGTGCCAGCAGCCTATTCCGCAGGGGCCTGACTCACCTCAATCAGCCCCAGCATTTT
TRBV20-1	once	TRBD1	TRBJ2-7	CSARTGTSSYEQYF	TGCAGTGCTAGGACAGGGACGAGCTCCTACGAGCAGTACTTC
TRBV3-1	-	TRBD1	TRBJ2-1	CASETGYNEQFF	TGTGCCAGCGAGACAGGGTACAATGAGCAGTTCTTC
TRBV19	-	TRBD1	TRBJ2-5	CASGMDRAEKTQYF	TGTGCCAGTGGTATGGACAGGGCGGAAAAGACCCAGTACTTC
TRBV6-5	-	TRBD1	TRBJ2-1	CASRAGTGVYNEQFF	TGTGCCAGCAGGGCCGGGACAGGGGTCTACAATGAGCAGTTCTTC
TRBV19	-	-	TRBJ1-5	CAVGHLSSNQPQHF	TGTGCCGTGGGTCATCTGTCTAGCAATCAGCCCCAGCATTTT
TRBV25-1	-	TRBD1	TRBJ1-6	CASSEYILSTGGSYNSPLHF	TGTGCCAGCAGTGAATATATTCTCTCGACAGGGGGCTCCTATAATTCACCCCTCCACTTT
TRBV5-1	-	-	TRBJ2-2	CASSPSAIMLSGELFF	TGCGCCAGCAGCCCTTCAGCGATTATGCTCTCCGGGGAGCTGTTTTTT
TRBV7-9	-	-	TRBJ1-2	CASGPYGYTF	TGTGCCAGCGGGCCGTATGGCTACACCTTC
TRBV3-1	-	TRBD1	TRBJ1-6	CASSGQGSSYNSPLHF	TGTGCCAGCAGCGGACAGGGGAGCTCCTATAATTCACCCCTCCACTTT
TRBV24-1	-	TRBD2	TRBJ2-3	CATSDSSGGAVTDTQYF	TGTGCCACCAGTGATTCCAGCGGGGGGGCGGTCACAGATACGCAGTATTTT
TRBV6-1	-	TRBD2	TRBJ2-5	CASRGGAGETQYF	TGTGCCAGCAGGGGAGGGGCGGGAGAGACCCAGTACTTC
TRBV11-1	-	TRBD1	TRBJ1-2	CASSLESTGSTGGYTF	TGTGCCAGCAGCTTAGAATCGACAGGGTCTACGGGTGGCTACACCTTC
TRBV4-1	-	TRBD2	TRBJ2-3	CASSYSGATDTQYF	TGCGCCAGCAGCTATAGCGGGGCGACAGATACGCAGTATTTT
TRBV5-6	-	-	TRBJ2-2	CASSQFGGGNGELFF	TGTGCCAGCAGCCAATTCGGAGGAGGTAACGGGGAGCTGTTTTTT
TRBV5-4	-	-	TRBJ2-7	CASSLQGRREQYF	TGTGCCAGCAGCTTGCAGGGACGACGCGAGCAGTACTTC
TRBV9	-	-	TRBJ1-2	CASSGGTSNYGYTF	TGTGCCAGCAGCGGGGGGACGTCCAACTATGGCTACACCTTC
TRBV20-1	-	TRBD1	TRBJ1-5	CSAREGQGNQPQHF	TGCAGTGCTAGAGAGGGACAGGGCAATCAGCCCCAGCATTTT
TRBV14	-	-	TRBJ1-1	CASSHVGVGDTEAFF	TGTGCCAGCAGCCACGTGGGAGTAGGGGACACTGAAGCTTTCTTT
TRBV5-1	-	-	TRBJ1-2	CASSTTTANYGYTF	TGCGCCAGCAGCACGACGACTGCTAACTATGGCTACACCTTC
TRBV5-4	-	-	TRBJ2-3	CASSLGGVSTDTQYF	TGTGCCAGCAGCTTAGGCGGGGTATCCACAGATACGCAGTATTTT